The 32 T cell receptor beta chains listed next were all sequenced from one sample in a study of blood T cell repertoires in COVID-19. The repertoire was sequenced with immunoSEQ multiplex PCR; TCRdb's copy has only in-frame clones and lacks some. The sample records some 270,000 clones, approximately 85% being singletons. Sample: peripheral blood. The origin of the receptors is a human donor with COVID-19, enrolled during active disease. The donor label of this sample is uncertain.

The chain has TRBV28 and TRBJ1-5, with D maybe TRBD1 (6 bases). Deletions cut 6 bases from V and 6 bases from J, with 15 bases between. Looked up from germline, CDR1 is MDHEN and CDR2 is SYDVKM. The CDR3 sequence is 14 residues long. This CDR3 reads CASRPSQGGQPQHF. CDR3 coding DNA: TGTGCCAGCAGGCCCTCACAGGGCGGTCAGCCCCAGCATTTT.

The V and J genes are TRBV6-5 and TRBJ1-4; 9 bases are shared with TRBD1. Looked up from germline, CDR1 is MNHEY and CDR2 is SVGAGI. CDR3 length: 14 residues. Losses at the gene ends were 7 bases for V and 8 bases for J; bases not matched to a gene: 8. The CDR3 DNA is TGTGCCAGCACCTGGGACAGGGATTCGGAAAAACTGTTTTTT. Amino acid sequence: CASTWDRDSEKLFF.

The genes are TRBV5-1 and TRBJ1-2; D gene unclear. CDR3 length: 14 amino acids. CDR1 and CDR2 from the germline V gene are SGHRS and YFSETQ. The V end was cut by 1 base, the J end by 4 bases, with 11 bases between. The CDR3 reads CASSLLASTYGYTF. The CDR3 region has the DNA TGCGCCAGCAGCTTGTTAGCCAGTACCTATGGCTACACCTTC.

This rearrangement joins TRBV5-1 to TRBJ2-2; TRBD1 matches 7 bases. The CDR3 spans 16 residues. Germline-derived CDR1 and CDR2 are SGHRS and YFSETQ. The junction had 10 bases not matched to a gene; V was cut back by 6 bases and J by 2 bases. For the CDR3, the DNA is TGCGCCAGCAAGGGGGACAGCGAGATAAACACCGGGGAGCTGTTTTTT. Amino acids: CASKGDSEINTGELFF.

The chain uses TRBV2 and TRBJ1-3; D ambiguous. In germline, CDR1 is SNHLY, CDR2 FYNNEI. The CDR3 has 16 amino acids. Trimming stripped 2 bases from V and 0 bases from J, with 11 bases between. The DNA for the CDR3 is TGTGCCAGCAGTGAATTGGGAGGCTCCTCTGGAAACACCATATATTTT. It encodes CASSELGGSSGNTIYF. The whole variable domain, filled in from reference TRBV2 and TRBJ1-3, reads EPEVTQTPSHQVTQMGQEVILRCVPISNHLYFYWYRQILGQKVEFLVSFYNNEISEKSEIFDDQFSVERPDGSNFTLKIRSTKLEDSAMYFCASSELGGSSGNTIYFGEGSWLTVV.

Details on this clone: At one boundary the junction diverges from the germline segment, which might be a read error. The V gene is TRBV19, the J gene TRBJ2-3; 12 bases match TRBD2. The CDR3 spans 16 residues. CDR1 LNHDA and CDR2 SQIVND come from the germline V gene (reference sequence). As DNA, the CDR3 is TGTGCCAGCAGTACTGCTAGCGGGAGGGCCGGTGATACGCAGTATTTT. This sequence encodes CASSTASGRAGDTQYF.

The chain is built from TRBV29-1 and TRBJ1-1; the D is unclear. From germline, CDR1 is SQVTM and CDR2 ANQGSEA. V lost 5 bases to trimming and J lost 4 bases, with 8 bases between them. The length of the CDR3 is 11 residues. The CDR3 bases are TGCAGCGTTTTAATTAGCACTGAAGCTTTCTTT. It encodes CSVLISTEAFF.

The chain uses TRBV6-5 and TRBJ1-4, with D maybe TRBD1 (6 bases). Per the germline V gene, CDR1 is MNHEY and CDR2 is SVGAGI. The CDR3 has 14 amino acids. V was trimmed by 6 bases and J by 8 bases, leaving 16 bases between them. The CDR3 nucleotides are TGTGCCAGCAGAAAACAGGGTGCGCGAGAAAAACTGTTTTTT. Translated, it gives CASRKQGAREKLFF.

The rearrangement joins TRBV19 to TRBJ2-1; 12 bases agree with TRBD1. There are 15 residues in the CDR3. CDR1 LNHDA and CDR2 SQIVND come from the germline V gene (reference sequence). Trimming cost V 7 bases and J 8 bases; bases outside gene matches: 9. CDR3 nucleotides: TGTGCCAGTAAACCGGGACAGGGGGCGATTTATGAGCAGTTCTTC. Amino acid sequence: CASKPGQGAIYEQFF.

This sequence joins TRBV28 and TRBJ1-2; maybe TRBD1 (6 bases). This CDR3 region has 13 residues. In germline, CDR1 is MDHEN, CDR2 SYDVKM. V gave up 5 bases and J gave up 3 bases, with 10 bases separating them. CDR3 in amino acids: CASSGGADYGYTF. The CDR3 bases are TGTGCCAGCAGTGGGGGGGCGGACTATGGCTACACCTTC.

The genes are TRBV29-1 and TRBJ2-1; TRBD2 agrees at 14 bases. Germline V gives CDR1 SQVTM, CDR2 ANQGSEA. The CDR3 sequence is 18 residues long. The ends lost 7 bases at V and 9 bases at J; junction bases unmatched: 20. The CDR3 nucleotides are TGCAGCGCTAGACGAACGTTGGGGACTAGCGGGAGTAAGGGTGAGCAGTTCTTC. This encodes CSARRTLGTSGSKGEQFF.

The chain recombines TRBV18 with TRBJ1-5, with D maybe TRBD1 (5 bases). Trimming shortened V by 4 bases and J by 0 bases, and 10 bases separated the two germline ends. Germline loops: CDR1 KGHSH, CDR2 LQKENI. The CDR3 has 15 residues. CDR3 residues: CASSLGGDSNQPQHF. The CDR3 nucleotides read TGTGCCAGCTCACTCGGGGGTGATAGCAATCAGCCCCAGCATTTT. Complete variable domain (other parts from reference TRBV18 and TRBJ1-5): NAGVMQNPRHLVRRRGQEARLRCSPMKGHSHVYWYRQLPEEGLKFMVYLQKENIIDESGMPKERFSAEFPKEGPSILRIQQVVRGDSAAYFCASSLGGDSNQPQHFGDGTRLSIL.

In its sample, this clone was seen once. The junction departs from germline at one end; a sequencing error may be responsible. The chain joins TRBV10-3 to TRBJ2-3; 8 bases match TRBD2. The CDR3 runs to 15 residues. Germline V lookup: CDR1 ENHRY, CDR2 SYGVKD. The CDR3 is CTISAAGDHPDTQYF. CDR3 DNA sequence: TGTACCATCAGTGCAGCGGGAGACCACCCAGATACGCAGTATTTT.

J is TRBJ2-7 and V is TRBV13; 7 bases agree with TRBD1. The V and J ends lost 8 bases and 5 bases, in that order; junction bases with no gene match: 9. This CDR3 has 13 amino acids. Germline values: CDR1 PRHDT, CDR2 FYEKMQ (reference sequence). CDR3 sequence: CASARRQGNEQYF. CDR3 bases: TGTGCCAGCGCCCGCCGACAGGGCAACGAGCAGTACTTC.

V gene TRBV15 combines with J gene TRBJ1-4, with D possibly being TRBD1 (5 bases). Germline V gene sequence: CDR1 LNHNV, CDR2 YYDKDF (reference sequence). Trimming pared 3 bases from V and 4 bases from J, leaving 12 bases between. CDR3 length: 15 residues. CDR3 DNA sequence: TGTGCCACCAGCAGGGATACAGGTCTTAATGAAAAACTGTTTTTT. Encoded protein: CATSRDTGLNEKLFF.

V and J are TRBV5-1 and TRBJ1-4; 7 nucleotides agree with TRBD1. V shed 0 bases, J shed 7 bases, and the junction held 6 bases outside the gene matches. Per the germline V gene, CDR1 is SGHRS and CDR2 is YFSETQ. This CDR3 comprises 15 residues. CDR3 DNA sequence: TGCGCCAGCAGCTTGGAAGGGACAGTTGGTGAAAAACTGTTTTTT. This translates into CASSLEGTVGEKLFF.

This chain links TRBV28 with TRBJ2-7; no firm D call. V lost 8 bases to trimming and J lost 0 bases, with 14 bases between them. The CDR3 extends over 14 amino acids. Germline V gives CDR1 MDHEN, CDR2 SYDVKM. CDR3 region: CASLEHPSSYEQYF. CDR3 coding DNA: TGTGCCAGCTTAGAGCACCCGAGCTCCTACGAGCAGTACTTC.

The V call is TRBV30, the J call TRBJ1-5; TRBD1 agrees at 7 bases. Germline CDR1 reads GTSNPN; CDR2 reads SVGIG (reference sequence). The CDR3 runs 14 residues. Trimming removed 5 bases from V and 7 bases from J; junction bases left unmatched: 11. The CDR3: CAWSFQGGEQPQHF. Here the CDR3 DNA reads TGTGCCTGGTCGTTCCAGGGGGGAGAACAGCCCCAGCATTTT.

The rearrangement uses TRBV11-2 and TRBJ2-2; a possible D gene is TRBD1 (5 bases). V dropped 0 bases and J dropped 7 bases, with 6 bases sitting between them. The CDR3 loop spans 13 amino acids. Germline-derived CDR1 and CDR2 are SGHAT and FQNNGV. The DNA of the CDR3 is TGTGCCAGCAGCTTAGAAGGGGTCGGGGAGCTGTTTTTT. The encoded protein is CASSLEGVGELFF. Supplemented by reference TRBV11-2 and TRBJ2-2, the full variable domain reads EAGVAQSPRYKIIEKRQSVAFWCNPISGHATLYWYQQILGQGPKLLIQFQNNGVVDDSQLPKDRFSAERLKGVDSTLKIQPAKLEDSAVYLCASSLEGVGELFFGEGSRLTVL.

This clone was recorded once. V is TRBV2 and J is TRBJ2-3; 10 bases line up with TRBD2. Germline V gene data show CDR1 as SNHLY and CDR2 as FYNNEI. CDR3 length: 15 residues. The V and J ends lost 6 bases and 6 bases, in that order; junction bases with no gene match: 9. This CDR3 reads CASRLLAGVRDTQYF. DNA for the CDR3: TGTGCCAGCAGGCTTCTAGCGGGAGTGAGGGATACGCAGTATTTT.

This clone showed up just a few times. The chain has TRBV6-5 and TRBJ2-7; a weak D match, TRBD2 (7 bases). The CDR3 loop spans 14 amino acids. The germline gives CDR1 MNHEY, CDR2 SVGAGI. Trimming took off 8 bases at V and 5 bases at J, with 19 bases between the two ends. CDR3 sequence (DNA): TGTGCCAGCGGCCGGGGGCTAGCGGTGGACGAGCAGTACTTC. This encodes CASGRGLAVDEQYF.

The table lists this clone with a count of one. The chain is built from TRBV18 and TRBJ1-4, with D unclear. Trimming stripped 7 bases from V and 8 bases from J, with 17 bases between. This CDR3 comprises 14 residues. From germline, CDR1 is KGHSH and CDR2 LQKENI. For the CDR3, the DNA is TGTGCCAGCTACAAGGACTCGACACCCGAAAAACTGTTTTTT. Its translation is CASYKDSTPEKLFF.

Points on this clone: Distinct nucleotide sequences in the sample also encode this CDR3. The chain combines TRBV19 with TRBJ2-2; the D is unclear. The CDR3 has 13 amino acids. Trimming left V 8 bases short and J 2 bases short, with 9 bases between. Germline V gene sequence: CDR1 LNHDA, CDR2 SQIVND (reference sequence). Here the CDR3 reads CASSRRNTGELFF. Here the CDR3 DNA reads TGTGCCAGTTCGAGGCGAAACACCGGGGAGCTGTTTTTT.

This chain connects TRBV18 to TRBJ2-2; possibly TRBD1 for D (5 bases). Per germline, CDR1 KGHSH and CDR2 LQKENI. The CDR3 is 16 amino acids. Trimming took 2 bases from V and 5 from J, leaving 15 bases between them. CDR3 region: CASSPELQGVTGELFF. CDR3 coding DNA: TGTGCCAGCTCACCAGAACTTCAGGGTGTAACCGGGGAGCTGTTTTTT.

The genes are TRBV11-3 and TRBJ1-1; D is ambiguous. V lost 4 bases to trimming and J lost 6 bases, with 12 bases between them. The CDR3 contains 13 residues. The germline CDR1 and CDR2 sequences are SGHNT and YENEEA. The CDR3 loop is CASSSTRTAEAFF. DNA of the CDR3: TGTGCCAGCAGCTCCACGCGCACGGCTGAAGCTTTCTTT.

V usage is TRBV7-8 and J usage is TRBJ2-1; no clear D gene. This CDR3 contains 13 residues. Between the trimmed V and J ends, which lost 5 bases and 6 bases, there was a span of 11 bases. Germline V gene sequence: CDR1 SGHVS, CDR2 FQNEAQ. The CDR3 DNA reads TGTGCCAGCAGCCTATTCTCCGTCAATGAGCAGTTCTTC. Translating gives CASSLFSVNEQFF.

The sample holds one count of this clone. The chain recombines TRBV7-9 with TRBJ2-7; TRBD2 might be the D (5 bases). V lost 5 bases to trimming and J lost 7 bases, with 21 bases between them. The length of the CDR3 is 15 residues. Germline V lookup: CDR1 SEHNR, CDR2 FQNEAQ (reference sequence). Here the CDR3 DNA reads TGTGCCAGCAGCCCCACACGACTCGGCGGGCGAGAGCAGTACTTC. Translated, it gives CASSPTRLGGREQYF. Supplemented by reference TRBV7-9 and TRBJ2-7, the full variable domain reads DTGVSQNPRHKITKRGQNVTFRCDPISEHNRLYWYRQTLGQGPEFLTYFQNEAQLEKSRLLSDRFSAERPKGSFSTLEIQRTEQGDSAMYLCASSPTRLGGREQYFGPGTRLTVT.

This chain's CDR3 is CASSEAGGNTIYF. The CDR3 DNA is TGTGCCAGCAGCGAGGCTGGAGGAAACACCATATATTTT. This chain connects TRBV6-6 to TRBJ1-3; D call uncertain. The germline gives CDR1 MNHNY, CDR2 SVGAGI (reference sequence). V lost 6 bases, J lost 4 bases, and 10 bases lay in between. The CDR3 has 13 amino acids.

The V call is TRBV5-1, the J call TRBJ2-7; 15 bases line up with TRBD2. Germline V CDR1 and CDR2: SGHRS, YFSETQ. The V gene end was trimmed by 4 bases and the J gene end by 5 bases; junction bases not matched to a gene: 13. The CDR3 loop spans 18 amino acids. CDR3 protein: CASSPEGLAGGPGDEQYF. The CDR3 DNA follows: TGCGCCAGCAGCCCGGAAGGACTAGCGGGAGGGCCTGGGGACGAGCAGTACTTC.

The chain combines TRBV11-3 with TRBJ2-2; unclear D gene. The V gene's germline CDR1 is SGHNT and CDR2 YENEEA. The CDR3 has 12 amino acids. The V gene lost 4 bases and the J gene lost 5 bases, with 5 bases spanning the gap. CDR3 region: CASSSPTGELFF. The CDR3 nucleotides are TGTGCCAGCAGCTCCCCTACCGGGGAGCTGTTTTTT.

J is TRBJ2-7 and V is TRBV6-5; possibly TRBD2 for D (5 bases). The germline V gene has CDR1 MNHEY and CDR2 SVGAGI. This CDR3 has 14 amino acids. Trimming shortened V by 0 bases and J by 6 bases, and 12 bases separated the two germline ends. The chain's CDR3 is CASSYSRVRGEQYF. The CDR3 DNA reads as TGTGCCAGCAGTTACTCACGGGTACGGGGCGAGCAGTACTTC.

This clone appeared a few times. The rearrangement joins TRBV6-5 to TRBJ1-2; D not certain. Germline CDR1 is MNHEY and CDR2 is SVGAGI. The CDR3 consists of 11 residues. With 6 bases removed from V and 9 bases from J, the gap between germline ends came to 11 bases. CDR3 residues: CASRATLSYTF. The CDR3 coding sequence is TGTGCCAGCAGAGCGACTCTCAGCTACACCTTC.